Listed below are T cell receptor beta chains from one sample, sequenced in a study of T cell repertoires in cytomegalovirus infection. TCRdb ran MiXCR on the reads and lists one entry per CDR3 protein. The table has about 71,000 distinct CDR3 sequences, approximately 22% seen once. Their cognate antigens are unknown. Sequencing was performed on CD8+ T cells from cultured PBMCs, taken from culture after CMV antigen stimulation. The receptors shown here come from a human donor in good health (CMV status not recorded). Some clones in this sample may be carry-over from other donors' samples. Both conserved end residues are part of each CDR3. D genes are given only for firm matches. Clone size, where shown, is once, few, many, or a class for clones that have expanded.

abundance: few
v_gene: TRBV7-6
j_gene: TRBJ2-5
d_gene: TRBD1
CDR3aa: CASSQPDRGEETQYF
CDR3nt: TGTGCCAGCAGCCAACCTGACAGGGGAGAAGAGACCCAGTACTTC

abundance: few
v_gene: TRBV6-1
j_gene: TRBJ1-1
d_gene: NA
CDR3aa: CASSEHRLPNTEAFF
CDR3nt: TGTGCCAGCAGTGAACACCGGCTCCCGAACACTGAAGCTTTCTTT

abundance: few
v_gene: TRBV7-2
j_gene: TRBJ1-1
d_gene: NA
CDR3aa: CASRSPLVSDEAFF
CDR3nt: TGTGCCAGCAGGTCCCCTTTGGTATCGGATGAAGCTTTCTTT

abundance: few
v_gene: TRBV7-9
j_gene: TRBJ2-1
d_gene: TRBD1
CDR3aa: CATVLEDRGVNEQFF
CDR3nt: TGTGCCACCGTTTTAGAGGACAGGGGTGTGAATGAGCAGTTCTTC

abundance: once
v_gene: TRBV7-2
j_gene: TRBJ2-2
d_gene: NA
CDR3aa: CASSLVSGELFF
CDR3nt: TGTGCCAGCAGCTTAGTATCCGGGGAGCTGTTTTTT

abundance: few
v_gene: TRBV7-6
j_gene: TRBJ1-1
d_gene: NA
CDR3aa: CASSLGGVNEAFF
CDR3nt: TGTGCCAGCAGCTTAGGGGGAGTTAATGAAGCTTTCTTT

abundance: few
v_gene: TRBV7-2
j_gene: TRBJ2-7
d_gene: NA
CDR3aa: CASSLEWTIRVHEQYF
CDR3nt: TGTGCCAGCAGCTTAGAATGGACAATAAGGGTCCACGAGCAGTACTTC

abundance: NA
v_gene: TRBV5-5
j_gene: TRBJ1-4
d_gene: NA
CDR3aa: CASSLDRLAFNEKLFF
CDR3nt: TGTGCCAGCAGCTTGGACAGGTTGGCCTTTAATGAAAAACTGTTTTTT

abundance: NA
v_gene: TRBV7-9
j_gene: TRBJ2-2
d_gene: NA
CDR3aa: CASSARDGAGELFF
CDR3nt: TGTGCCAGCAGCGCGAGGGACGGGGCCGGGGAGCTGTTTTTT

abundance: few
v_gene: TRBV2
j_gene: TRBJ2-1
d_gene: TRBD2
CDR3aa: CASRTSGGPTYNEQFF
CDR3nt: TGTGCCAGCAGAACAAGCGGGGGGCCCACCTACAATGAGCAGTTCTTC

abundance: NA
v_gene: TRBV7-2
j_gene: TRBJ2-1
d_gene: TRBD2
CDR3aa: CASSSPGTSSYNEQFF
CDR3nt: TGTGCCAGCAGCAGCCCCGGGACTAGTTCTTACAATGAGCAGTTCTTC

abundance: NA
v_gene: TRBV4-3
j_gene: TRBJ1-5
d_gene: NA
CDR3aa: CASSQDSRGRQPQHF
CDR3nt: TGCGCCAGCAGCCAAGATTCGAGGGGAAGGCAGCCCCAGCATTTT

abundance: few
v_gene: TRBV6-5
j_gene: TRBJ2-1
d_gene: NA
CDR3aa: CASSRRPLDIHPRNEQFF
CDR3nt: TGTGCCAGCAGTCGACGTCCCCTGGACATTCATCCTCGCAATGAGCAGTTCTTC

abundance: few
v_gene: TRBV12-3/TRBV12-4
j_gene: TRBJ2-7
d_gene: NA
CDR3aa: CASTPGGPDYEQYF
CDR3nt: TGTGCCAGCACCCCCGGGGGTCCGGACTACGAGCAGTACTTC

abundance: few
v_gene: TRBV6-5
j_gene: TRBJ2-7
d_gene: NA
CDR3aa: CASSYSQGEGNYEQYF
CDR3nt: TGTGCCAGCAGTTACTCCCAGGGAGAGGGAAACTACGAGCAGTACTTC

abundance: many
v_gene: TRBV12-3/TRBV12-4
j_gene: TRBJ2-3
d_gene: TRBD2
CDR3aa: CASGGGWGDTQYF
CDR3nt: TGTGCCTCCGGGGGGGGTTGGGGAGATACGCAGTATTTT

abundance: few
v_gene: TRBV12-3/TRBV12-4
j_gene: TRBJ2-1
d_gene: TRBD1
CDR3aa: CASSSGQGAVNEQFF
CDR3nt: TGTGCCAGCAGTTCCGGACAGGGGGCGGTGAATGAGCAGTTCTTC

abundance: few
v_gene: TRBV11-2
j_gene: TRBJ1-1
d_gene: NA
CDR3aa: CASSLVGTLMNTEAFF
CDR3nt: TGTGCCAGCAGCTTAGTAGGGACTCTCATGAACACTGAAGCTTTCTTT

abundance: NA
v_gene: TRBV6-5
j_gene: TRBJ2-6
d_gene: NA
CDR3aa: CASSYVTGANVLTF
CDR3nt: TGTGCCAGCAGTTACGTTACTGGGGCCAACGTCCTGACTTTC

abundance: few
v_gene: TRBV6-5
j_gene: TRBJ2-4
d_gene: NA
CDR3aa: CASSFGGSDIQYF
CDR3nt: TGTGCCAGCAGTTTCGGGGGATCGGACATTCAGTACTTC

abundance: few
v_gene: TRBV28
j_gene: TRBJ1-4
d_gene: TRBD1
CDR3aa: CASSSRTGKKLLFF
CDR3nt: TGTGCCAGCAGTTCCAGGACAGGGAAGAAACTGCTGTTTTTT

abundance: NA
v_gene: TRBV19
j_gene: TRBJ2-6
d_gene: NA
CDR3aa: CASTTGPPSGANVLTF
CDR3nt: TGTGCCAGTACCACAGGGCCTCCGTCTGGGGCCAACGTCCTGACTTTC

abundance: NA
v_gene: TRBV9
j_gene: TRBJ2-7
d_gene: TRBD2
CDR3aa: CASSVGLAGLEQYF
CDR3nt: TGTGCCAGCAGCGTAGGACTAGCGGGGTTGGAGCAGTACTTC

abundance: NA
v_gene: TRBV29-1
j_gene: TRBJ2-2
d_gene: NA
CDR3aa: CSVRQGTDTGELFF
CDR3nt: TGCAGCGTTCGGCAGGGGACTGACACCGGGGAGCTGTTTTTT

abundance: NA
v_gene: TRBV4-3
j_gene: TRBJ1-5
d_gene: NA
CDR3aa: CASSQVVQRDQPQHF
CDR3nt: TGCGCCAGCAGCCAAGTCGTACAGAGAGATCAGCCCCAGCATTTT

abundance: NA
v_gene: TRBV6-2/TRBV6-3
j_gene: TRBJ2-1
d_gene: TRBD1
CDR3aa: CASSYSDRVYNEQFF
CDR3nt: TGTGCCAGCAGCTACTCTGACAGGGTGTACAATGAGCAGTTCTTC

abundance: NA
v_gene: TRBV7-6
j_gene: TRBJ2-1
d_gene: NA
CDR3aa: CASSLAIRDIWSSYNEQFF
CDR3nt: TGTGCCAGCAGCTTAGCGATACGAGACATCTGGAGCTCCTACAATGAGCAGTTCTTC

abundance: NA
v_gene: TRBV28
j_gene: TRBJ1-4
d_gene: NA
CDR3aa: CASSTGQPNEKLFF
CDR3nt: TGTGCCAGCAGTACCGGACAGCCTAATGAAAAACTGTTTTTT

abundance: NA
v_gene: TRBV4-3
j_gene: TRBJ2-1
d_gene: NA
CDR3aa: CASSQEGTQWYEQFF
CDR3nt: TGCGCCAGCAGCCAAGAGGGAACACAATGGTATGAGCAGTTCTTC

abundance: NA
v_gene: TRBV7-2
j_gene: TRBJ2-1
d_gene: TRBD2
CDR3aa: CASSSSGGIHNEQFF
CDR3nt: TGTGCCAGCAGCTCTAGCGGGGGGATTCACAATGAGCAGTTCTTC

abundance: NA
v_gene: TRBV10-3
j_gene: TRBJ2-7
d_gene: TRBD1
CDR3aa: CAISPGQGTYEQYF
CDR3nt: TGTGCCATCAGCCCGGGACAGGGGACCTACGAGCAGTACTTC

abundance: NA
v_gene: TRBV7-9
j_gene: TRBJ1-1
d_gene: NA
CDR3aa: CASSLAAGEAFF
CDR3nt: TGTGCCAGCAGCTTAGCCGCTGGTGAAGCTTTCTTT

abundance: many
v_gene: TRBV5-1
j_gene: TRBJ2-1
d_gene: NA
CDR3aa: CASSLANEQFF
CDR3nt: TGTGCCAGCAGCCTCGCTAATGAGCAGTTCTTC

abundance: NA
v_gene: TRBV27
j_gene: TRBJ2-1
d_gene: NA
CDR3aa: CASSSQGSQQFF
CDR3nt: TGTGCCAGCAGTTCCCAGGGGAGTCAGCAGTTCTTC

abundance: NA
v_gene: TRBV28
j_gene: TRBJ1-1
d_gene: TRBD1
CDR3aa: CASSFYGQGAIEAFF
CDR3nt: TGTGCCAGCAGTTTCTACGGTCAGGGGGCAATTGAAGCTTTCTTT

abundance: few
v_gene: TRBV7-3
j_gene: TRBJ2-7
d_gene: NA
CDR3aa: CASSWGESYEQYF
CDR3nt: TGTGCCAGCAGCTGGGGGGAGTCCTACGAGCAGTACTTC

abundance: NA
v_gene: TRBV6-2/TRBV6-3
j_gene: TRBJ1-4
d_gene: NA
CDR3aa: CASSSRTGRDEKLFF
CDR3nt: TGTGCCAGCAGTTCCCGGACGGGAAGGGACGAAAAACTGTTTTTT

abundance: many
v_gene: TRBV6-1
j_gene: TRBJ2-7
d_gene: NA
CDR3aa: CASSEEETGPYEQYF
CDR3nt: TGTGCCAGCAGTGAAGAGGAGACAGGACCCTACGAGCAGTACTTC

abundance: few
v_gene: TRBV5-6
j_gene: TRBJ2-1
d_gene: TRBD1
CDR3aa: CASSPLDRVYNEQFF
CDR3nt: TGTGCCAGCAGCCCGCTGGACAGGGTGTACAATGAGCAGTTCTTC

abundance: NA
v_gene: TRBV7-6
j_gene: TRBJ2-5
d_gene: NA
CDR3aa: CASSLVVRGGWQETQYF
CDR3nt: TGTGCCAGCAGCTTAGTGGTACGGGGAGGTTGGCAAGAGACCCAGTACTTC

abundance: NA
v_gene: TRBV7-3
j_gene: TRBJ2-1
d_gene: TRBD1
CDR3aa: CASSGPGQGYNEQFF
CDR3nt: TGTGCCAGCAGCGGACCGGGACAGGGCTACAATGAGCAGTTCTTC

abundance: few
v_gene: TRBV7-8
j_gene: TRBJ2-7
d_gene: NA
CDR3aa: CASSPALDYEQYF
CDR3nt: TGTGCCAGCAGCCCAGCACTGGACTACGAGCAGTACTTC

abundance: NA
v_gene: TRBV6-2/TRBV6-3
j_gene: TRBJ2-1
d_gene: NA
CDR3aa: CASKKGLDNNEQFF
CDR3nt: TGTGCCAGTAAGAAAGGACTGGATAACAATGAGCAGTTCTTC

abundance: NA
v_gene: TRBV4-1
j_gene: TRBJ2-7
d_gene: NA
CDR3aa: CASSPDPGSMAYEQYF
CDR3nt: TGCGCCAGCAGCCCCGACCCCGGGTCCATGGCCTACGAGCAGTACTTC

abundance: NA
v_gene: TRBV12-3/TRBV12-4
j_gene: TRBJ2-7
d_gene: NA
CDR3aa: CASSFQPFYEQYF
CDR3nt: TGTGCCAGCAGTTTCCAGCCGTTCTACGAGCAGTACTTC

abundance: few
v_gene: TRBV7-6
j_gene: TRBJ2-3
d_gene: TRBD1
CDR3aa: CASSSSRDRGGNTQYF
CDR3nt: TGTGCCAGCAGCTCCTCCCGGGACAGGGGAGGAAATACGCAGTATTTT

abundance: NA
v_gene: TRBV28
j_gene: TRBJ1-3
d_gene: TRBD1
CDR3aa: CASTEGQGEVNTIYF
CDR3nt: TGTGCCAGCACCGAAGGACAGGGCGAGGTAAACACCATATATTTT

abundance: many
v_gene: TRBV7-6
j_gene: TRBJ2-1
d_gene: NA
CDR3aa: CASSLAGPQHEQFF
CDR3nt: TGTGCCAGCAGCTTGGCCGGGCCTCAACATGAGCAGTTCTTC

abundance: NA
v_gene: TRBV7-6
j_gene: TRBJ2-7
d_gene: TRBD1
CDR3aa: CASSSKPRTGGEQYF
CDR3nt: TGTGCCAGCAGCTCAAAGCCCAGGACAGGCGGCGAGCAGTACTTC

abundance: NA
v_gene: TRBV29-1
j_gene: TRBJ2-1
d_gene: TRBD1
CDR3aa: CSVANYQGDNEQFF
CDR3nt: TGCAGCGTTGCCAACTATCAGGGGGACAATGAGCAGTTCTTC

abundance: NA
v_gene: TRBV13
j_gene: TRBJ1-2
d_gene: TRBD1
CDR3aa: CASSYTGEGYTF
CDR3nt: TGTGCCAGCAGCTACACAGGGGAAGGCTACACCTTC

abundance: NA
v_gene: TRBV6-6
j_gene: TRBJ2-1
d_gene: NA
CDR3aa: CASSYSGSNEQFF
CDR3nt: TGTGCCAGCAGTTACTCTGGGAGCAATGAGCAGTTCTTC

abundance: once
v_gene: TRBV12-3/TRBV12-4
j_gene: TRBJ1-6
d_gene: TRBD1
CDR3aa: CASSPGQGEDYNSPLHF
CDR3nt: TGTGCCAGCAGTCCGGGACAGGGAGAGGACTATAATTCACCCCTCCACTTT

abundance: many
v_gene: TRBV11-3
j_gene: TRBJ2-1
d_gene: NA
CDR3aa: CASSLGPNEQFF
CDR3nt: TGTGCCAGCAGCCTAGGGCCGAATGAGCAGTTCTTC

abundance: few
v_gene: TRBV6-6
j_gene: TRBJ1-3
d_gene: TRBD1
CDR3aa: CASSYPREGAAGNTIYF
CDR3nt: TGTGCCAGCAGTTACCCTCGGGAGGGGGCAGCTGGAAACACCATATATTTT